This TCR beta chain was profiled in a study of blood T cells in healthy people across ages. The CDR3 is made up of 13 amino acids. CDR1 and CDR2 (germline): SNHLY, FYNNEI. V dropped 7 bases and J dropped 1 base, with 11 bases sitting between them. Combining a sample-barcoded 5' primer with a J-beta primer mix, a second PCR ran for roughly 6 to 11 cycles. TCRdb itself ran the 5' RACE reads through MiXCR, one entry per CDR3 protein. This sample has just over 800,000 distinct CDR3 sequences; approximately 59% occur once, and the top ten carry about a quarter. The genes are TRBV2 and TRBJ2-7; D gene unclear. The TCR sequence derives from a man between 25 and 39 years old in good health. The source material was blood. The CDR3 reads CASKAESSYEQYF. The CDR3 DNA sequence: TGTGCCAGCAAGGCAGAGTCGTCCTACGAGCAGTACTTC.